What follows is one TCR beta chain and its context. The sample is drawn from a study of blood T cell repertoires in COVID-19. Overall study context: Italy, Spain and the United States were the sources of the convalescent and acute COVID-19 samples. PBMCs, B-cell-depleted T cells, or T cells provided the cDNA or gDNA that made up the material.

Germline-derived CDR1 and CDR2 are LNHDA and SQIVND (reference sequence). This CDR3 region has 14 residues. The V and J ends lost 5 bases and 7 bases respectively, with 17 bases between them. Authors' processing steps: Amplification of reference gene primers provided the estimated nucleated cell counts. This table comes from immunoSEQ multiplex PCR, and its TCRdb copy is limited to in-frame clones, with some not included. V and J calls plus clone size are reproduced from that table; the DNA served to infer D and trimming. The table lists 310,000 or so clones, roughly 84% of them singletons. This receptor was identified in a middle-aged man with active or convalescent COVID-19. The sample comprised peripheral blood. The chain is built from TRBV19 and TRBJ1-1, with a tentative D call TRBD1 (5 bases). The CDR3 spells CASSPGGPTREAFF. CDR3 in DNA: TGTGCCAGTAGTCCGGGGGGACCGACTCGTGAAGCTTTCTTT.